The text below deals with one TCR beta chain. Measured with immunoSEQ multiplex PCR; TCRdb has only the in-frame clones, and not every one. The data hold 76,000 or so clones, with roughly 90% observed a single time. These data come from a study of technical replicates of blood from a few donors. The V gene's germline CDR1 is SNHLY and CDR2 FYNNEI. This CDR3 is built from 16 residues. V was clipped by 2 bases and J by 4 bases; unmatched bases: 9. Sequencing was done on a sample of T cells isolated from PBMCs. This TCR was sampled from a human donor in good health. The gene calls are TRBV2 and TRBJ2-7; 9 bases map to TRBD1. CDR3 nucleotides: TGTGCCAGCAGTGAAACGTCTACAGGGGGCGGGTACGAGCAGTACTTC. Protein: CASSETSTGGGYEQYF. Variable domain in full (rest from reference TRBV2 and TRBJ2-7): EPEVTQTPSHQVTQMGQEVILRCVPISNHLYFYWYRQILGQKVEFLVSFYNNEISEKSEIFDDQFSVERPDGSNFTLKIRSTKLEDSAMYFCASSETSTGGGYEQYFGPGTRLTVT.